This T cell receptor beta chain originates from a study of control samples from healthy donors and cancer patients. V shed 7 bases and J shed 5 bases, with 12 bases lying between them. The CDR3 extends over 13 amino acids. Germline CDR1 is ENHRY and CDR2 is SYGVKD. The method was immunoSEQ multiplex PCR; TCRdb's version includes in-frame clones alone and lacks a portion of them. The sample yields roughly 90,000 clones, about four fifths seen once. The sequence derives from a woman aged 55-75 years in good health. The gene calls are TRBV10-3 and TRBJ1-5, with D maybe TRBD1 (5 bases). The sequenced material came from blood. This CDR3 reads CAITSTVDQPQHF. The CDR3 DNA reads TGTGCCATCACTTCGACAGTAGATCAGCCCCAGCATTTT.